Listed below are T cell receptor beta chains from one sample, sequenced in a study of cytomegalovirus exposure and HLA in healthy donors. Method: immunoSEQ multiplex PCR; TCRdb's copy keeps in-frame clones and lacks some. The sample has under 200,000 clones; around four fifths are singletons. The sequenced sample consisted of PBMCs. The receptors here all came from a man aged 30 to 39 in good health and CMV-seronegative. Each CDR3 is given with its conserved first and last residue. The D gene is left open where the match is weak.

v_call: TRBV7-9; d_call: TRBD2; j_call: TRBJ2-3; cdr3_length: 17; cdr3_aa: CASSLALAGGRTDTQYF; cdr3_nt: TGTGCCAGCAGCTTAGCACTAGCGGGGGGCCGCACAGATACGCAGTATTTT
v_call: TRBV11-3; d_call: TRBD1; j_call: TRBJ2-2; cdr3_length: 16; cdr3_aa: CASSTYDRGDTGELFF; cdr3_nt: TGTGCCAGCAGCACTTACGACAGGGGGGACACCGGGGAGCTGTTTTTT
v_call: TRBV7-9; d_call: -; j_call: TRBJ2-2; cdr3_length: 15; cdr3_aa: CSSTPRIRNTGELFF; cdr3_nt: TGTTCCAGCACCCCCCGTATCAGAAACACCGGGGAGCTGTTTTTT
v_call: TRBV30; d_call: TRBD1; j_call: TRBJ1-6; cdr3_length: 15; cdr3_aa: CAATMEGAWDSPLHF; cdr3_nt: TGTGCCGCCACCATGGAGGGGGCTTGGGATTCACCCCTCCACTTT
v_call: TRBV5-1; d_call: TRBD2; j_call: TRBJ2-5; cdr3_length: 17; cdr3_aa: CASSSEVASGPQETQYF; cdr3_nt: TGCGCCAGCAGCTCGGAGGTCGCTAGCGGGCCCCAAGAGACCCAGTACTTC
v_call: TRBV21-1; d_call: -; j_call: TRBJ1-3; cdr3_length: 17; cdr3_aa: CASSGRDRPPSGNTIYF; cdr3_nt: TGTGCCAGCAGCGGACGAGACAGGCCGCCGTCTGGAAACACCATATATTTT
v_call: TRBV9; d_call: -; j_call: TRBJ1-2; cdr3_length: 14; cdr3_aa: CASSVGGVNYGYTF; cdr3_nt: TGTGCCAGCAGCGTAGGGGGGGTTAACTATGGCTACACCTTC
v_call: TRBV6-6; d_call: -; j_call: TRBJ2-5; cdr3_length: 15; cdr3_aa: CASSIDFASQETQYF; cdr3_nt: TGTGCCAGCAGTATCGACTTCGCTAGTCAAGAGACCCAGTACTTC
v_call: TRBV5-6; d_call: TRBD2; j_call: TRBJ2-1; cdr3_length: 16; cdr3_aa: CASSPDSGSSYNEQFF; cdr3_nt: TGTGCCAGCAGCCCAGATAGCGGGAGCTCCTACAATGAGCAGTTCTTC
v_call: TRBV9; d_call: -; j_call: TRBJ2-5; cdr3_length: 15; cdr3_aa: CASSAGRGQQETQYF; cdr3_nt: TGTGCCAGCAGCGCCGGCCGCGGGCAACAAGAGACCCAGTACTTC
v_call: TRBV21-1; d_call: -; j_call: TRBJ1-5; cdr3_length: 15; cdr3_aa: CASSSGVQGNQPQHF; cdr3_nt: TGTGCCAGCAGCTCAGGGGTACAGGGCAATCAGCCCCAGCATTTT
v_call: TRBV4-3; d_call: -; j_call: TRBJ1-1; cdr3_length: 14; cdr3_aa: CASSQDSRNTEAFF; cdr3_nt: TGCGCCAGCAGCCAAGATTCGCGGAACACTGAAGCTTTCTTT
v_call: TRBV9; d_call: TRBD2; j_call: TRBJ2-2; cdr3_length: 18; cdr3_aa: CASNPGASGSLTTGELFF; cdr3_nt: TGTGCCAGCAACCCAGGAGCTAGCGGGAGCCTCACCACCGGGGAGCTGTTTTTT